The present T cell receptor beta chain was sequenced within a study of shared clonotypes between healthy human individuals. This CDR3 is 16 amino acids long. With 1 base clipped from V and 0 bases from J, the junction kept 4 bases outside the gene matches. Germline CDR1 reads KGHSH; CDR2 reads LQKENI. The protocol was immunoSEQ multiplex PCR, while the TCRdb copy is restricted to in-frame clones and leaves out a portion. The table records about 2 million clones, 85% to 95% of them present only once. V and J are TRBV18 and TRBJ2-7; 9 bases are a match to TRBD1. Source material: naive CD4+ T cells sorted from blood. Subset denoted: CD45RA+ positively selected. The TCR was taken from a man between 18 and 35 years old in good health. CDR3 sequence reads: CASSPLGQGSSYEQYF. The CDR3 DNA reads TGTGCCAGCTCACCACTCGGACAGGGGAGCTCCTACGAGCAGTACTTC.